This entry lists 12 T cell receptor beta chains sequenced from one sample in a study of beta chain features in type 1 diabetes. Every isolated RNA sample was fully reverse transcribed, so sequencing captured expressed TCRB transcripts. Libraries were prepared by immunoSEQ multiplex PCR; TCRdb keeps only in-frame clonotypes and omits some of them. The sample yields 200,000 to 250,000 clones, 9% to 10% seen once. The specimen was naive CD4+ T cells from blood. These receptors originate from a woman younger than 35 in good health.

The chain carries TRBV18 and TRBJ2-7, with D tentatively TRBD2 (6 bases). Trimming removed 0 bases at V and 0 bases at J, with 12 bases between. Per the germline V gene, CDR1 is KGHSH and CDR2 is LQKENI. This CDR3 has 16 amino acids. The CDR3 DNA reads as TGTGCCAGCTCACCACCTGGGACGACTAGCTCCTACGAGCAGTACTTC. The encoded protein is CASSPPGTTSSYEQYF.

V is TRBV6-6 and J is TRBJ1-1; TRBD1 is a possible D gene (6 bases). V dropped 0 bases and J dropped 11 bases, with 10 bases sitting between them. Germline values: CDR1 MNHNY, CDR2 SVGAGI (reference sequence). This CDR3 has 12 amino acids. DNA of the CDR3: TGTGCCAGCAGTTACTCCCGGGACAACGCTTTCTTT. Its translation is CASSYSRDNAFF.

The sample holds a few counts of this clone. CDR3 bases: TGTGCCAGCAGTTTCCCCGGACAGGGGACGACTGAAGCTTTCTTT. Protein sequence: CASSFPGQGTTEAFF. The chain employs TRBV27 and TRBJ1-1, with 9 bases fitting TRBD1. Germline V CDR1 and CDR2: MNHEY, SMNVEV (reference sequence). V lost 3 bases, J lost 5 bases, and 7 bases stayed unmatched. The CDR3 spans 15 residues.

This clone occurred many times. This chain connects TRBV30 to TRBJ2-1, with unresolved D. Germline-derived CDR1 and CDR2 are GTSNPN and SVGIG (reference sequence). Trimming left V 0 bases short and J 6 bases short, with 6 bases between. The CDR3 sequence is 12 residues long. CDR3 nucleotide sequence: TGTGCCTGGAGTGTACAGATCAATGAGCAGTTCTTC. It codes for CAWSVQINEQFF.

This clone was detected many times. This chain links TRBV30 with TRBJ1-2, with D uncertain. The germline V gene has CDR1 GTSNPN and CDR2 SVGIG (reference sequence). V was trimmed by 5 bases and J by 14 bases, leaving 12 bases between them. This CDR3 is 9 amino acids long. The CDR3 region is CAWGVRRTF. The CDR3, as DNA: TGTGCCTGGGGAGTTCGGCGAACCTTC.

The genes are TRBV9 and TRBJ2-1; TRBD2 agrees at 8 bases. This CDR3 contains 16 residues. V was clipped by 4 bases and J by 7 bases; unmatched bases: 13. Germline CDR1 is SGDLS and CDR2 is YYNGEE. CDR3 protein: CASSLNGGGRLNEQFF. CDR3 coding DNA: TGTGCCAGCAGCCTAAACGGAGGCGGGAGGCTGAATGAGCAGTTCTTC.

The CDR3 region has the DNA TGCAGCGTCGCGGCTGGTGGGGCGGCCGAGCAGTACTTC. It yields the protein CSVAAGGAAEQYF. V usage is TRBV29-1 and J usage is TRBJ2-7; perhaps TRBD1 as D (5 bases). Per the germline V gene, CDR1 is SQVTM and CDR2 is ANQGSEA. The CDR3 contains 13 residues. The V and J ends lost 6 bases and 6 bases respectively, with 18 bases between them.

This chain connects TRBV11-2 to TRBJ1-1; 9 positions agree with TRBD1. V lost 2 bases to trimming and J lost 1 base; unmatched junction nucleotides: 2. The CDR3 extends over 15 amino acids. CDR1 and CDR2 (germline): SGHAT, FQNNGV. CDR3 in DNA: TGTGCCAGCAGCTTATCGGACAGGGGGAACACTGAAGCTTTCTTT. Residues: CASSLSDRGNTEAFF.

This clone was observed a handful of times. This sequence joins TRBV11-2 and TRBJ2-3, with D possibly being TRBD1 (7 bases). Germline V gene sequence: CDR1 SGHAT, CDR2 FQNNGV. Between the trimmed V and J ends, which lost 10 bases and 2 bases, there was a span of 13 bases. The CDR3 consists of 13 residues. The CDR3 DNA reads TGTGCCACCCAGGGGGGTCTCACAGATACGCAGTATTTT. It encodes CATQGGLTDTQYF.

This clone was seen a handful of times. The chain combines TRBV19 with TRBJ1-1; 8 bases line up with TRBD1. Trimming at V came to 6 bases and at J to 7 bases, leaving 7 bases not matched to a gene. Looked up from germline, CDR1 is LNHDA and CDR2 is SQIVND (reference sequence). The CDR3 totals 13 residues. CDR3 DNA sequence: TGTGCCAGTAGCACTAGGACAGGGTATGAAGCTTTCTTT. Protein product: CASSTRTGYEAFF.

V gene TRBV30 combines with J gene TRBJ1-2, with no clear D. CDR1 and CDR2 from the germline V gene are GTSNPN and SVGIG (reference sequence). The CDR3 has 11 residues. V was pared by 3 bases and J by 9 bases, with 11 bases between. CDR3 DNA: TGTGCCTGGAGCAAATTAACTAGCTACACCTTC. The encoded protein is CAWSKLTSYTF.

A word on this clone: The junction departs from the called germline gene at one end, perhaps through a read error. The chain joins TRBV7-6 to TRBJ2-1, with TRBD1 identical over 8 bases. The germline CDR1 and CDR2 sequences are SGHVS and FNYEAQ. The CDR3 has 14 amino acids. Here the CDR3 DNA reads TGTGCCAGCAGCTTAGCACTAAACCCGGGACAGGCGGTCTTC. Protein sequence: CASSLALNPGQAVF.